Each of the 14 T cell receptor beta chains below was sequenced from the same sample in a study of cytomegalovirus exposure and HLA in healthy donors. Primers: 60 Vbeta forward and 13 Jbeta reverse. Sequencing was performed with immunoSEQ multiplex PCR; in TCRdb, only in-frame clones are kept and a portion is missing. The table includes about 95,000 clones, about three quarters detected once. Source material: PBMCs. Source of these receptors: a woman in her forties or fifties in good health and CMV-seropositive.

V is TRBV19 and J is TRBJ2-3, with a weak D call TRBD2 (5 bases). The ends were cut back, 5 bases at V and 3 bases at J, with 6 bases in the middle. Germline loops: CDR1 LNHDA, CDR2 SQIVND (reference sequence). The CDR3 runs 12 residues. The CDR3 protein is CASSRGTDTQYF. The CDR3 DNA sequence: TGTGCCAGTAGTCGAGGGACAGATACGCAGTATTTT.

The chain links TRBV28 to TRBJ1-2, with 8 bases that match TRBD1. V shed 8 bases and J 3 bases; nucleotides not matched to a gene: 5. The CDR3 runs 13 residues. Germline V gene data show CDR1 as MDHEN and CDR2 as SYDVKM. CDR3 in amino acids: CASRWGQDYGYTF. The CDR3, as DNA: TGTGCCAGCCGTTGGGGACAGGACTATGGCTACACCTTC.

The V and J genes are TRBV28 and TRBJ2-7; 7 bases line up with TRBD2. From germline, CDR1 is MDHEN and CDR2 SYDVKM. The CDR3 runs 15 residues. Trimming took 5 bases from V and 2 from J; bases not matched to a gene: 9. The CDR3 region has the DNA TGTGCCAGCAGTCCCATAGCGGGTTGGACCTACGAGCAGTACTTC. It specifies CASSPIAGWTYEQYF.

In its sample, this clone was seen once. The chain employs TRBV2 and TRBJ2-2; 8 nucleotides line up with TRBD2. J was trimmed by 13 bases and V by 8 bases; bases with no gene match: 12. In germline, CDR1 is SNHLY, CDR2 FYNNEI. This CDR3 contains 13 residues. CDR3 sequence (DNA): TGTGCCAGCGGGGTCGGGAGGGCAGTAGGGCTGTTTTTT. Encoded protein: CASGVGRAVGLFF.

The gene calls are TRBV28 and TRBJ2-7, with 7 nucleotides matching TRBD1. This CDR3 contains 12 residues. Trimming cost V 5 bases and J 4 bases; bases outside gene matches: 2. Germline V lookup: CDR1 MDHEN, CDR2 SYDVKM. CDR3: CASSRGRYEQYF. The CDR3 DNA sequence: TGTGCCAGCAGTAGGGGGCGGTACGAGCAGTACTTC.

The gene calls are TRBV5-4 and TRBJ1-6; a possible D gene is TRBD1 (6 bases). In germline, CDR1 is SGHNT, CDR2 YYREEE (reference sequence). V gave up 3 bases and J gave up 7 bases, with 11 bases separating them. The CDR3 spans 14 residues. CDR3 region: CASSSGTRNSPLHF. In DNA, the CDR3 is TGTGCCAGCAGCTCCGGGACAAGAAATTCACCCCTCCACTTT. Looking up the rest from reference TRBV5-4 and TRBJ1-6 gives the full variable domain: ETGVTQSPTHLIKTRGQQVTLRCSSQSGHNTVSWYQQALGQGPQFIFQYYREEENGRGNFPPRFSGLQFPNYSSELNVNALELDDSALYLCASSSGTRNSPLHFGNGTRLTVT.

The chain employs TRBV30 and TRBJ2-1; a weak D match, TRBD2 (5 bases). The CDR3 covers 13 residues. Germline-derived CDR1 and CDR2 are GTSNPN and SVGIG (reference sequence). V was clipped by 4 bases and J by 9 bases, with 16 bases between them. CDR3 nucleotide sequence: TGTGCCTGGACTGTGGCTAGCAGTACTGAGCAGTTCTTC. As protein: CAWTVASSTEQFF. Looking up the rest from reference TRBV30 and TRBJ2-1 gives the full variable domain: SQTIHQWPATLVQPVGSPLSLECTVEGTSNPNLYWYRQAAGRGLQLLFYSVGIGQISSEVPQNLSASRPQDRQFILSSKKLLLSDSGFYLCAWTVASSTEQFFGPGTRLTVL.

This clone was detected a few times. V and J are TRBV28 and TRBJ1-2; TRBD1 matches at 10 bases. The CDR3 loop spans 18 amino acids. Germline V gene sequence: CDR1 MDHEN, CDR2 SYDVKM. Losses at the gene ends were 3 bases for V and 8 bases for J; bases not matched to a gene: 18. The CDR3 nucleotides read TGTGCCAGCAGTTTTCGGGGAAGACAGGGGGCCAGGACACAGGGCTACACCTTC. This encodes CASSFRGRQGARTQGYTF.

The chain uses TRBV18 and TRBJ1-5, with a possible D match to TRBD1 (6 bases). Per the germline V gene, CDR1 is KGHSH and CDR2 is LQKENI. The CDR3 length is 15 residues. The V gene lost 3 bases and the J gene lost 9 bases, with 18 bases spanning the gap. DNA for the CDR3: TGTGCCAGCTCACCGAGCTCGACAGGTTATGGGCCCCAGCATTTT. This translates into CASSPSSTGYGPQHF.

The V gene is TRBV5-1, the J gene TRBJ2-1; 8 positions agree with TRBD2. The CDR3 runs 13 residues. Per the germline V gene, CDR1 is SGHRS and CDR2 is YFSETQ. After removal of 4 bases from V and 6 bases from J, the junction contained 3 bases not matched to a gene. Here the CDR3 reads CASSPTSGNEQFF. The CDR3 DNA sequence: TGCGCCAGCAGCCCCACTAGCGGCAATGAGCAGTTCTTC.

This clone appeared a single time. The chain joins TRBV9 to TRBJ1-1, with D unresolved. Germline values: CDR1 SGDLS, CDR2 YYNGEE. This CDR3 contains 14 residues. V lost 3 bases to trimming and J lost 6 bases, with 15 bases between them. DNA of the CDR3: TGTGCCAGCAGCGCCGCGGGTGGGCGTCCTGAAGCTTTCTTT. Encoded protein: CASSAAGGRPEAFF.

The chain combines TRBV28 with TRBJ1-4; D is ambiguous. This CDR3 has 13 residues. V was shortened by 7 bases and J by 4 bases, with 10 bases between the two germline ends. Germline V gene sequence: CDR1 MDHEN, CDR2 SYDVKM. DNA of the CDR3: TGTGCCAGCAAATCGTCGGGTAATGAAAAACTGTTTTTT. It yields the protein CASKSSGNEKLFF.

The chain joins TRBV7-3 to TRBJ1-4; 9 bases map to TRBD1. The CDR3 has 13 residues. Germline V lookup: CDR1 SGHTA, CDR2 FQGTGA. The junction had 1 base not matched to a gene; V was cut back by 3 bases and J by 8 bases. CDR3 in DNA: TGTGCCAGCAGCTTGGGGACAGGGGAAAAACTGTTTTTT. It translates to CASSLGTGEKLFF.

V usage is TRBV5-1 and J usage is TRBJ2-2; a weak D match, TRBD1 (6 bases). Germline-derived CDR1 and CDR2 are SGHRS and YFSETQ. This CDR3 is built from 14 residues. V was cut by 5 bases and J by 4 bases, with 12 bases left in between. CDR3: CASSPGQLTGELFF. CDR3 DNA sequence: TGCGCCAGCAGTCCTGGACAGCTCACCGGGGAGCTGTTTTTT.